The clone carrying this T cell receptor beta chain was seen only a few times. Its antigen remains unknown. The sample originates from a study of yellow fever vaccine responses in identical twins. The study's findings and limits: Twins reportedly mounted vaccine T cell responses that seemed partly convergent, partly personalized.

TCRdb re-called the RT-PCR reads with MiXCR, one entry per CDR3 protein. The profile shows roughly 17,000 distinct CDR3 sequences, around 76% of them singletons. CDR1 and CDR2 from the germline V gene are SGHTA and FQGNSA. The CDR3 totals 18 residues. V was pared by 0 bases and J by 0 bases, with 15 bases between. V gene TRBV7-2 combines with J gene TRBJ1-5, with D hard to call. The origin of this receptor is a woman younger than 35 who received the yellow fever vaccine. Source: T cells from blood (PBMCs), unsorted or a sorted subset (not recorded which), taken before or after yellow fever vaccination (not recorded which). CDR3 sequence: CASSLALLGDYSNQPQHF. CDR3 sequence (DNA): TGTGCCAGCAGCTTAGCGCTGTTAGGAGACTATAGCAATCAGCCCCAGCATTTT. Complete variable domain (other parts from reference TRBV7-2 and TRBJ1-5): GAGVSQSPSNKVTEKGKDVELRCDPISGHTALYWYRQSLGQGLEFLIYFQGNSAPDKSGLPSDRFSAERTGGSVSTLTIQRTQQEDSAVYLCASSLALLGDYSNQPQHFGDGTRLSIL.